The present entry profiles one T cell receptor beta chain with its context. Its antigen remains unknown. TCRdb re-called the PCR reads with MiXCR, one entry per CDR3 protein. The table records about 28,000 distinct CDR3 sequences, 50% of them present only once. The sample originates from a study of vaccination and CD4 T cells after COVID-19. The wider study: Convalescent cases comprised some 10 mild and one severe, all SARS-CoV-2 positive by nasal swab PCR. Post-diagnosis, post-COVID samples were collected after a median approximately three months, ranging 35 to 161. Notes on the study in general: Median numbers of SARS-CoV-2-reactive clonotypes increased from 21 to 38 (not a significant change).

Described time point: late sampling 161 to 241 days after vaccination in a few convalescent patients. Patients returned positive PCR results between March and December 2020, earlier than US Alpha, Beta and Delta variants. The TCR sequence derives from a human donor who had recovered from COVID-19. The material sequenced was CD4+ T cells from blood, taken about 7 months after SARS-CoV-2 vaccination.

CDR3 residues: CSASHRSGAFF. DNA for the CDR3: TGCAGTGCTTCGCACCGGTCTGGAGCTTTCTTT. The V call is TRBV20-1, the J call TRBJ1-1; D ambiguous. This CDR3 is 11 amino acids long. Germline-derived CDR1 and CDR2 are DFQATT and SNEGSKA (reference sequence). Trimming removed 5 bases at V and 10 bases at J, with 14 bases between.